One and the same sample provided the 31 T cell receptor beta chains below, sequenced in a study of CXCR3-negative and CXCR3-positive naive CD8 T cells. Carrying UMI labels, the TRB cDNA libraries were prepared through 5' RACE. Each CDR3 protein gets one entry in TCRdb, which reprocessed the 5' RACE reads and gives no DNA. In total, the table holds about 45,000 distinct CDR3 sequences. The sample consisted of naive CXCR3- CD8+ T cells from blood. Sample subset: CD45RO-CCR7+CD27+CD95- naive CD8+ T cells lacking CXCR3 (TNR3-). Every receptor here comes from a human donor in good health. Some clones in this sample may be carry-over from other donors' samples.

This sequence joins TRBV5-1 and TRBJ1-6; TCRdb's D gene call, TRBD1, goes unchecked for lack of DNA. Per the germline V gene, CDR1 is SGHRS and CDR2 is YFSETQ. CDR3 length: 17 amino acids. CDR3 region: CASSSPGQGAKNSPLHF.

J is TRBJ2-7 and V is TRBV29-1; TCRdb outputs TRBD1, but without DNA this stays unchecked. The CDR3 is 15 residues long. Germline loops: CDR1 SQVTM, CDR2 ANQGSEA. The CDR3 loop reads CSVEDPQGAPYEQYF.

This rearrangement joins TRBV6-5 to TRBJ2-2. Germline lookup yields CDR1 MNHEY and CDR2 SVGAGI. CDR3 length: 13 amino acids. The CDR3 loop reads CASSSAHTGELFF.

The V call is TRBV11-3, the J call TRBJ2-2. This CDR3 has 12 residues. Germline V gene sequence: CDR1 SGHNT, CDR2 YENEEA. The CDR3 protein is CASSLTAGELFF.

This rearrangement joins TRBV27 to TRBJ2-7; the TRBD1 assignment by TCRdb is unverifiable without DNA. Looked up from germline, CDR1 is MNHEY and CDR2 is SMNVEV (reference sequence). The CDR3 consists of 15 residues. This CDR3 reads CASSPRGFLDYEQYF.

The V gene is TRBV10-3, the J gene TRBJ1-1; TCRdb names TRBD1, which stays unverified in the absence of DNA. The germline gives CDR1 ENHRY, CDR2 SYGVKD. The CDR3 covers 14 residues. The CDR3 spells CAISVYRDGTEAFF.

The genes are TRBV11-2 and TRBJ2-7. Germline CDR1 and CDR2: SGHAT and FQNNGV. CDR3 length: 12 amino acids. CDR3 protein: CASSLRTYEQYF.

The rearrangement joins TRBV10-3 to TRBJ1-5; TCRdb reports TRBD1, a call that lacks DNA to check it against. The germline CDR1 and CDR2 sequences are ENHRY and SYGVKD. The CDR3 covers 12 residues. The CDR3 loop is CAISTGNQPQHF.

This chain uses TRBV6-5 with TRBJ2-2. In germline, CDR1 is MNHEY, CDR2 SVGAGI. This CDR3 is 12 amino acids long. CDR3 region: CASRFGTGELFF.

The chain joins TRBV10-3 to TRBJ2-1; lacking DNA, the TRBD2 call made by TCRdb goes unchecked. The CDR3 is made up of 13 amino acids. Germline V gene lookup returns CDR1 ENHRY and CDR2 SYGVKD. The CDR3 protein is CAIGTTVYNEQFF.

The rearrangement joins TRBV30 to TRBJ2-2. The CDR3 loop spans 12 amino acids. Germline V gene data show CDR1 as GTSNPN and CDR2 as SVGIG (reference sequence). The CDR3 region is CAWMQNTGELFF. The whole variable domain, filled in from reference TRBV30 and TRBJ2-2, reads SQTIHQWPATLVQPVGSPLSLECTVEGTSNPNLYWYRQAAGRGLQLLFYSVGIGQISSEVPQNLSASRPQDRQFILSSKKLLLSDSGFYLCAWMQNTGELFFGEGSRLTVL.

V is TRBV7-2 and J is TRBJ2-5; no DNA is available, so the TRBD1 call from TCRdb remains unchecked. The CDR3 is made up of 16 amino acids. Looked up from germline, CDR1 is SGHTA and CDR2 is FQGNSA. The CDR3 loop is CASSLAPGQIQETQYF.

The chain is built from TRBV29-1 and TRBJ2-5; checking the TCRdb D call of TRBD2 is not possible without DNA. There are 14 residues in the CDR3. Germline CDR1 is SQVTM and CDR2 is ANQGSEA. This CDR3 reads CSAPGAGGPETQYF.

The genes are TRBV7-6 and TRBJ2-7; TCRdb reports TRBD1, a call that lacks DNA to check it against. This CDR3 region has 16 residues. Germline loops: CDR1 SGHVS, CDR2 FNYEAQ. CDR3: CASSTGQGVIPYEQYF.

The V gene is TRBV6-4, the J gene TRBJ2-3; TCRdb returns TRBD2, unconfirmable since there is no DNA. Germline CDR1 is MRHNA and CDR2 is SNTAGT. This CDR3 contains 15 residues. Here the CDR3 reads CASSETSGGSDTQYF.

This rearrangement joins TRBV12-3 or TRBV12-4 to TRBJ2-2; TCRdb names TRBD1, which stays unverified in the absence of DNA. The CDR3 covers 13 residues. This chain's CDR3 is CAYGGGKTGELFF.

V usage is TRBV5-1 and J usage is TRBJ2-7; there is no DNA to check the TCRdb D call of TRBD1. Germline CDR1 SGHRS, CDR2 YFSETQ. The CDR3 extends over 14 amino acids. The CDR3 sequence is CASSLWDMLNEQHF.

V is TRBV6-2 or TRBV6-3 and J is TRBJ2-6. Germline V CDR1 and CDR2: MNHEY, SVGEGT. This CDR3 comprises 18 residues. The CDR3: CASSYSPTGSSGANVLTF.

The chain carries TRBV11-2 and TRBJ2-7; checking the TCRdb D call of TRBD1 is not possible without DNA. The CDR3 sequence is 17 residues long. Germline CDR1 SGHAT, CDR2 FQNNGV. CDR3 protein: CASTQEDWTDITYEQYF. Combining the CDR3 with reference TRBV11-2 and TRBJ2-7 gives the whole variable domain EAGVAQSPRYKIIEKRQSVAFWCNPISGHATLYWYQQILGQGPKLLIQFQNNGVVDDSQLPKDRFSAERLKGVDSTLKIQPAKLEDSAVYLCASTQEDWTDITYEQYFGPGTRLTVT.

V and J are TRBV7-2 and TRBJ2-3; the D call of TRBD1 rests on TCRdb alone, since no DNA is present to check it. The CDR3 has 17 residues. Germline assignment: CDR1 SGHTA and CDR2 FQGNSA. CDR3: CASSLVGRGVVADTQYF.

CDR3 sequence: CASSFLMTGDGYTF. The chain is built from TRBV5-1 and TRBJ1-2; the D call from TCRdb, TRBD1, cannot be confirmed without DNA. The CDR3 is made up of 14 amino acids. Germline V lookup: CDR1 SGHRS, CDR2 YFSETQ.

This sequence joins TRBV4-2 and TRBJ2-7. CDR1 is LGHNA and CDR2 is YNFKEQ in the germline V gene. The CDR3 consists of 11 residues. The chain's CDR3 is CASSQGNEQYF.

This chain joins TRBV4-2 and TRBJ2-5. This CDR3 spans 14 amino acids. Germline V gene sequence: CDR1 LGHNA, CDR2 YNFKEQ. CDR3 loop: CASSQEADPGTQYF.

The chain employs TRBV12-3 or TRBV12-4 and TRBJ2-7. The CDR3 length is 14 residues. The CDR3 reads CASSEIASPYEQYF.

This chain joins TRBV4-1 and TRBJ1-1; the D call of TRBD1 rests on TCRdb alone, since no DNA is present to check it. Germline V gives CDR1 MGHRA, CDR2 YSYEKL. The CDR3 length is 14 residues. The CDR3 spells CASSQTELDTEAFF.

This rearrangement joins TRBV28 to TRBJ1-3; TCRdb's D call, TRBD1, is unchecked because there is no DNA. This CDR3 spans 14 amino acids. The germline V gene has CDR1 MDHEN and CDR2 SYDVKM. The CDR3 loop is CASSAFATLNTIYF.

V is TRBV28 and J is TRBJ2-7. Germline lookup yields CDR1 MDHEN and CDR2 SYDVKM. The CDR3 loop spans 14 amino acids. The CDR3 loop is CASSLYGSSYEQYF.

The gene calls are TRBV28 and TRBJ2-5; there is no DNA to check the TCRdb D call of TRBD2. Germline V CDR1 and CDR2: MDHEN, SYDVKM. The CDR3 is 16 residues long. The CDR3 region is CASSFEGLAGEETQYF.

The chain couples TRBV29-1 to TRBJ2-1; there is no DNA to check the TCRdb D call of TRBD1. CDR3 length equals 14 residues. Germline CDR1 and CDR2: SQVTM and ANQGSEA. The CDR3: CSAPGQHSYNEQFF.

The chain links TRBV20-1 to TRBJ2-1; with no DNA, the TCRdb D assignment of TRBD2 cannot be verified. Germline V lookup: CDR1 DFQATT, CDR2 SNEGSKA (reference sequence). The CDR3 covers 14 residues. CDR3 sequence reads: CSARVAGDYNEQFF.

This rearrangement joins TRBV15 to TRBJ1-5; the D call of TRBD1 rests on TCRdb alone, since no DNA is present to check it. CDR3 length: 14 residues. Germline values: CDR1 LNHNV, CDR2 YYDKDF (reference sequence). The CDR3 sequence is CATSRTDSFQPQHF.